Presented here are 10 T cell receptor beta chains from one specimen sequenced in a study of shared clonotypes between healthy human individuals. Profiling relied on immunoSEQ multiplex PCR, and the TCRdb table lists in-frame clones only, not all of them. The data show 550,000 to 850,000 clones, around 67% seen once. Sequencing was done on a sample of memory CD4+ T cells sorted from blood. Subset here: CD45RA-negative fraction. These receptors were taken from a woman younger than 45 in good health.

J is TRBJ2-7 and V is TRBV4-1, with TRBD2 identical over 8 bases. CDR1 is MGHRA, CDR2 YSYEKL, per germline. V lost 2 bases and J lost 7; bases outside the gene matches: 7. The CDR3 contains 14 residues. CDR3 in DNA: TGCGCCAGCAGCCAAAGCGGGAGTCTAAAGGAGCAGTACTTC. It encodes CASSQSGSLKEQYF.

The chain uses TRBV10-3 and TRBJ2-1; 10 nucleotides line up with TRBD2. After removal of 0 bases from V and 8 bases from J, the junction contained 7 bases not matched to a gene. From germline, CDR1 is ENHRY and CDR2 SYGVKD. This CDR3 comprises 16 residues. This CDR3 is CAISESSSSGGHEQFF. In DNA form, the CDR3 reads TGTGCCATCAGTGAGTCCAGTTCTAGCGGGGGTCATGAGCAGTTCTTC.

The rearrangement uses TRBV29-1 and TRBJ1-4; D perhaps matches TRBD1 (5 bases). This CDR3 spans 15 amino acids. Trimming shortened V by 4 bases and J by 2 bases, and 14 bases separated the two germline ends. Looked up from germline, CDR1 is SQVTM and CDR2 is ANQGSEA. This CDR3 reads CSVGTSWGTNEKLFF. CDR3 sequence (DNA): TGCAGCGTTGGTACCTCTTGGGGGACTAATGAAAAACTGTTTTTT.

This chain uses TRBV28 with TRBJ1-1; D not certain. CDR1 is MDHEN, CDR2 SYDVKM, per germline. The CDR3 has 13 amino acids. V was pared by 5 bases and J by 1 base, with 8 bases between. The DNA for the CDR3 is TGTGCCAGCAGTGGATCAGGGAACACTGAAGCTTTCTTT. Its translation: CASSGSGNTEAFF.

The chain couples TRBV6-6 to TRBJ2-3; D call uncertain. Germline V lookup: CDR1 MNHNY, CDR2 SVGAGI (reference sequence). CDR3 length equals 14 residues. Trimming pared 2 bases from V and 4 bases from J, leaving 10 bases between. The CDR3 DNA reads TGTGCCAGCAGTTACGATTACCTCGCAGATACGCAGTATTTT. As protein: CASSYDYLADTQYF.

This chain connects TRBV27 to TRBJ2-7; the match to TRBD1 covers 11 bases. Per the germline V gene, CDR1 is MNHEY and CDR2 is SMNVEV (reference sequence). V was clipped by 6 bases and J by 3 bases; unmatched bases: 7. The CDR3 is 15 residues long. This CDR3 reads CASSPPDRGHYEQYF. The CDR3 DNA reads TGTGCCAGCAGCCCTCCGGACAGGGGGCACTACGAGCAGTACTTC.

This clone was counted a few times. The genes are TRBV19 and TRBJ2-2, with 10 bases identical to TRBD1. With V trimmed by 3 bases and J by 3 bases, 7 bases remained unmatched. Germline V gene sequence: CDR1 LNHDA, CDR2 SQIVND (reference sequence). The CDR3 runs 17 residues. The CDR3 spells CASSMGTGDGYTGELFF. For the CDR3, the DNA is TGTGCCAGTAGTATGGGGACAGGGGATGGGTACACCGGGGAGCTGTTTTTT.

The chain's CDR3 is CASSLATLSYNEQFF. CDR3 bases: TGCGCCAGCAGCTTGGCTACCCTTTCCTACAATGAGCAGTTCTTC. The gene calls are TRBV5-1 and TRBJ2-1; D call uncertain. This CDR3 is 15 amino acids long. Trimming shortened V by 0 bases and J by 1 base, and 8 bases separated the two germline ends. CDR1 is SGHRS and CDR2 is YFSETQ in the germline V gene.

This chain connects TRBV10-3 to TRBJ2-2, with D tentatively TRBD1 (5 bases). V lost 3 bases and J 4 bases, leaving 12 bases between the germline ends. The CDR3 extends over 15 amino acids. The germline CDR1 and CDR2 sequences are ENHRY and SYGVKD. CDR3 loop: CAISESRQGTGELFF. The CDR3 nucleotides are TGTGCCATCAGTGAATCTCGGCAGGGCACCGGGGAGCTGTTTTTT.

This clone was recorded a few times. CDR3 amino acids: CASSPSLDVETQYF. The DNA of the CDR3 is TGTGCCAGCAGCCCGAGTCTGGACGTAGAGACCCAGTACTTC. The V and J genes are TRBV11-2 and TRBJ2-5; D is ambiguous. CDR3 length: 14 residues. Germline values: CDR1 SGHAT, CDR2 FQNNGV. V was cut by 5 bases and J by 4 bases, with 14 bases left in between. The entire variable domain, with the rest obtained from reference TRBV11-2 and TRBJ2-5, is as follows: EAGVAQSPRYKIIEKRQSVAFWCNPISGHATLYWYQQILGQGPKLLIQFQNNGVVDDSQLPKDRFSAERLKGVDSTLKIQPAKLEDSAVYLCASSPSLDVETQYFGPGTRLLVL.